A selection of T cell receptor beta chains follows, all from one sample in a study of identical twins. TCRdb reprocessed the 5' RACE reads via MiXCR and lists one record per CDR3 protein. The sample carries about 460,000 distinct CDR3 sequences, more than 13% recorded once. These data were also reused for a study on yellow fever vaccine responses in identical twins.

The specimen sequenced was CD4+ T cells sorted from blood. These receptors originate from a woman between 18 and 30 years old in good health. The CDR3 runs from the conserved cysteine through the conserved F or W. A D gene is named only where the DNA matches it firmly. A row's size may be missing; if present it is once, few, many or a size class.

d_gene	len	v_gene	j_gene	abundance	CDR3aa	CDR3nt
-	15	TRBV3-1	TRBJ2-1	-	CASSQEDRWVGEQFF	TGTGCCAGCAGCCAAGAAGACCGATGGGTCGGTGAGCAGTTCTTC
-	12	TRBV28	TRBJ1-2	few	CASSSLVYGYTF	TGTGCCAGCAGTTCTCTCGTATATGGCTACACCTTC
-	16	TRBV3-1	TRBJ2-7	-	CASSQGRGGRSYEQYF	TGTGCCAGCAGCCAAGGGAGGGGGGGCCGGTCCTACGAGCAGTACTTC
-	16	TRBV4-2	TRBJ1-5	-	CASSQSRWGSNQPQHF	TGTGCCAGCAGCCAGAGTCGATGGGGCAGCAATCAGCCCCAGCATTTT
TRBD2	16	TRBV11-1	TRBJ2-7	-	CASSAAPREVLYEQYF	TGTGCCAGCAGCGCAGCCCCACGGGAGGTCCTCTACGAGCAGTACTTC
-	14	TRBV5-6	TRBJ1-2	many	CASSLVGAGYGYTF	TGTGCCAGCAGCCTTGTAGGGGCTGGCTATGGCTACACCTTC
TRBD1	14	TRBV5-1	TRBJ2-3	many	CASSYGTGSDTQYF	TGCGCCAGCAGCTACGGGACAGGGAGCGATACGCAGTATTTT
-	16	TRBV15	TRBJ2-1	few	CATSRGGTPPRNEQFF	TGTGCCACCAGCAGAGGCGGGACACCGCCCCGCAATGAGCAGTTCTTC
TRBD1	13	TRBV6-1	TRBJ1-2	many	CASRSGTGYGYTF	TGTGCCAGCAGATCCGGGACAGGGTATGGCTACACCTTC
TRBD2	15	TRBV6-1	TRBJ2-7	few	CASSQLAGNSYEQYF	TGTGCCAGCAGCCAACTAGCGGGAAACTCCTACGAGCAGTACTTC
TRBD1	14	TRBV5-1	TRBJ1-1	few	CASSFSDGTAGAFF	TGCGCCAGCAGCTTTTCAGACGGGACAGCTGGTGCTTTCTTT
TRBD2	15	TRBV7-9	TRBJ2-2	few	CASSPGTTNTGELFF	TGTGCCAGCAGCCCCGGGACTACTAACACCGGGGAGCTGTTTTTT
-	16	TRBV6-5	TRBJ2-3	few	CASSYGPGTSTDTQYF	TGTGCCAGCAGTTACGGTCCAGGGACCAGCACAGATACGCAGTATTTT
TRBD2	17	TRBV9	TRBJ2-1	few	CASSPGTSGGLSHEQFF	TGTGCCAGCAGCCCCGGGACTAGCGGGGGGTTATCTCATGAGCAGTTCTTC
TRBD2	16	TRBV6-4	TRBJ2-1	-	CASSDSSLAGYNEQFF	TGTGCCAGCAGTGACTCTAGCCTAGCGGGATACAATGAGCAGTTCTTC
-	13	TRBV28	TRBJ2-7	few	CASRPDGSYEQYF	TGTGCCAGCAGGCCGGACGGATCCTACGAGCAGTACTTC
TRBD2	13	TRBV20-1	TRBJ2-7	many	CSASGREGYEQYF	TGCAGTGCTAGCGGGAGGGAGGGGTACGAGCAGTACTTC
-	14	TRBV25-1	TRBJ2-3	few	CASSVSVGTDTQYF	TGTGCCAGCAGTGTGTCGGTAGGCACAGATACGCAGTATTTT
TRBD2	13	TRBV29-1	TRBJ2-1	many	CSVDLAGRNEQFF	TGCAGCGTTGACCTAGCGGGAAGGAATGAGCAGTTCTTC
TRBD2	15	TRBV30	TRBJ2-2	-	CAWRGLAGNTGELFF	TGTGCCTGGAGAGGGCTAGCGGGGAACACCGGGGAGCTGTTTTTT
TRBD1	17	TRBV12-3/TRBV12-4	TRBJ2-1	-	CASSLKAGQGPYNEQFF	TGTGCCAGCAGTTTAAAGGCGGGACAGGGGCCTTACAATGAGCAGTTCTTC
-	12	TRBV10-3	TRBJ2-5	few	CAISDSSETQYF	TGTGCCATCAGTGACAGCTCGGAGACCCAGTACTTC
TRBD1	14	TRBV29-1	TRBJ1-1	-	CSVESRGRNTEAFF	TGCAGCGTTGAAAGCAGGGGGAGGAACACTGAAGCTTTCTTT
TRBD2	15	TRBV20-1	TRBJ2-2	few	CSASMGGKNTGELFF	TGCAGTGCTAGTATGGGAGGGAAGAACACCGGGGAGCTGTTTTTT
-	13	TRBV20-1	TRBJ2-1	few	CSASGPSYNEQFF	TGCAGTGCTAGCGGACCATCCTACAATGAGCAGTTCTTC
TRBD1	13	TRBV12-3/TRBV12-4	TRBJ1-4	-	CATQGEKNEKLFF	TGTGCCACCCAGGGGGAGAAAAATGAAAAACTGTTTTTT
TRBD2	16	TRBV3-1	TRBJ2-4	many	CASSLRTSGNEGIQYF	TGTGCCAGCAGCCTCCGGACTAGCGGGAATGAAGGCATTCAGTACTTC
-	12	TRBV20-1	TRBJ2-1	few	CSASYRGLEQFF	TGCAGTGCTAGTTATAGAGGGTTAGAGCAGTTCTTC
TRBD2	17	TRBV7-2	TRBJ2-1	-	CASRPSPGLAGNNEQFF	TGTGCCAGCAGGCCAAGCCCAGGACTAGCTGGTAACAATGAGCAGTTCTTC
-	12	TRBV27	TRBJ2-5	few	CASRREQVTQYF	TGTGCCAGCAGGAGAGAGCAAGTGACCCAGTACTTC
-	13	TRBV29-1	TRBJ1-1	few	CSVEGATNTEAFF	TGCAGCGTTGAAGGTGCCACCAACACTGAAGCTTTCTTT
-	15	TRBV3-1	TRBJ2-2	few	CASSPRWDSSGELFF	TGTGCCAGCAGCCCAAGGTGGGATTCTAGCGGGGAGCTGTTTTTT
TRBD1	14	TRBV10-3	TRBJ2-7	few	CAISRDRSSYEQYF	TGTGCCATCAGCCGGGACAGGAGCTCCTACGAGCAGTACTTC
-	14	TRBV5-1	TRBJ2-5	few	CASSHGKGQETQYF	TGCGCCAGCAGTCACGGGAAGGGCCAAGAGACCCAGTACTTC
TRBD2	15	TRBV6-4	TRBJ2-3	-	CASKLSGGTTDTQYF	TGTGCCAGTAAACTTAGCGGGGGAACCACAGATACGCAGTATTTT
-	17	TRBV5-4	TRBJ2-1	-	CASSNRPRGASYNEQFF	TGTGCCAGCAGCAATCGCCCCAGGGGGGCCTCCTACAATGAGCAGTTCTTC
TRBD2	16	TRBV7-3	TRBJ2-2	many	CASSPIAGVFSGELFF	TGTGCCAGCAGCCCTATAGCGGGGGTGTTTTCTGGGGAGCTGTTTTTT
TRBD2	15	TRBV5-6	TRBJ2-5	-	CASSSLLAPQETQYF	TGTGCCAGCAGCTCCCTACTAGCGCCTCAAGAGACCCAGTACTTC
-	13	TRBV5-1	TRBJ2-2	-	CASSLGGGWELFF	TGCGCCAGCAGCCTGGGAGGGGGCTGGGAGCTGTTTTTT
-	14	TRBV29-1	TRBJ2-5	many	CSVDPSFPWGTQYF	TGCAGCGTTGATCCCAGTTTCCCTTGGGGGACCCAGTACTTC
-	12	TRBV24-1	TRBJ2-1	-	CATSDFRNEQFF	TGTGCCACCAGTGATTTCCGTAATGAGCAGTTCTTC
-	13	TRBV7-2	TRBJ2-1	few	CASSFPDYNEQFF	TGTGCCAGCAGCTTCCCGGACTACAATGAGCAGTTCTTC
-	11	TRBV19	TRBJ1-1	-	CASSLGERAFF	TGTGCCAGTAGCCTGGGCGAACGAGCTTTCTTT
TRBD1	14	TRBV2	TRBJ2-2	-	CASKETGFTGELFF	TGTGCCAGCAAGGAGACAGGGTTCACCGGGGAGCTGTTTTTT
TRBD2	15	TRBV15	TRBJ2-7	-	CATSRGKGTTYEQYF	TGTGCCACCAGCAGAGGAAAGGGGACTACCTACGAGCAGTACTTC
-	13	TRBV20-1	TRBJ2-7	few	CSASRQISYEQYF	TGCAGTGCTAGTCGACAGATCTCCTACGAGCAGTACTTC
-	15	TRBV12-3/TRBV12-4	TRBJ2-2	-	CASIPEFAGTGELFF	TGTGCCAGCATACCGGAGTTTGCGGGCACCGGGGAGCTGTTTTTT
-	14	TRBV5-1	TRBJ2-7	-	CASSLGGLRNEQYF	TGCGCCAGCAGCTTAGGGGGACTACGGAACGAGCAGTACTTC
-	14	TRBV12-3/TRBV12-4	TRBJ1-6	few	CASTTMGGNSPLHF	TGTGCCAGCACCACCATGGGGGGGAATTCACCCCTCCACTTT
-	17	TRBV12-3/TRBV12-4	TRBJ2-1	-	CASSSAKANLNYNEQFF	TGTGCCAGCAGTTCCGCCAAGGCCAACCTAAATTACAATGAGCAGTTCTTC
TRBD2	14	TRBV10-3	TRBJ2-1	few	CAISSSGGANEQFF	TGTGCCATCAGTTCTAGCGGGGGGGCCAATGAGCAGTTCTTC
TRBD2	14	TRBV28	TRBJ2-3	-	CASTLSGGWDTQYF	TGTGCCAGCACCTTGAGCGGGGGGTGGGATACGCAGTATTTT
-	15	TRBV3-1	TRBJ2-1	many	CASSQVMSTYNEQFF	TGTGCCAGCAGCCAAGTGATGTCCACCTACAATGAGCAGTTCTTC
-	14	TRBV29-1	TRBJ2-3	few	CSVDRQGGIDTQYF	TGCAGCGTTGATCGACAGGGCGGGATAGATACGCAGTATTTT
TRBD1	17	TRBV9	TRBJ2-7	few	CASSVGEGTGSIYEQYF	TGTGCCAGCAGCGTGGGAGAAGGGACAGGGTCGATCTACGAGCAGTACTTC
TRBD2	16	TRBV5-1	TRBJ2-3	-	CASSTIAGGLTDTQYF	TGCGCCAGCAGCACGATAGCGGGAGGGCTCACAGATACGCAGTATTTT
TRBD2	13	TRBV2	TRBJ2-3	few	CARGTKSTDTQYF	TGTGCCAGGGGGACTAAAAGCACAGATACGCAGTATTTT
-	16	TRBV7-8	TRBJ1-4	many	CASSLGNSRANEKLFF	TGTGCCAGCAGCTTAGGGAATTCAAGAGCTAATGAAAAACTGTTTTTT
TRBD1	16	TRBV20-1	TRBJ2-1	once	CSARSPGQGEYNEQFF	TGCAGTGCTAGATCGCCCGGACAGGGAGAATATAATGAGCAGTTCTTC
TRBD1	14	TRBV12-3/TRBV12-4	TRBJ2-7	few	CASSMDRARLQQYF	TGTGCCAGCAGCATGGACAGGGCTCGTTTACAGCAGTACTTC